The clone carrying this T cell receptor (beta chain) has only one observation. Its matching antigen is unknown. The PCR ran on 60 Vbeta and 13 Jbeta primers. Produced via immunoSEQ multiplex PCR; TCRdb's table is partial and in-frame only. There are 110,000 to 150,000 clones in the sample; over 65% occur only once, and around 4.7% lies in the top ten. This CDR3 region has 15 residues. Germline V gives CDR1 SGHTA, CDR2 FQGNSA. Trimming removed 1 base from V and 5 bases from J; junction bases left unmatched: 4. The entry originates in a study of cytomegalovirus exposure and HLA in healthy donors. Study results and limitations: Serostatus for CMV was the only available immune exposure information.

Healthy bone marrow donors made up the donors. Sequencing used PBMCs. This chain joins TRBV7-2 and TRBJ1-2, with 10 positions matching TRBD1. This sequence was found in a man younger than 35 in good health and CMV-seropositive. CDR3 bases: TGTGCCAGCAGCTTAGGGGACAGGGGAGGGTATGGCTACACCTTC. Its protein product is CASSLGDRGGYGYTF.